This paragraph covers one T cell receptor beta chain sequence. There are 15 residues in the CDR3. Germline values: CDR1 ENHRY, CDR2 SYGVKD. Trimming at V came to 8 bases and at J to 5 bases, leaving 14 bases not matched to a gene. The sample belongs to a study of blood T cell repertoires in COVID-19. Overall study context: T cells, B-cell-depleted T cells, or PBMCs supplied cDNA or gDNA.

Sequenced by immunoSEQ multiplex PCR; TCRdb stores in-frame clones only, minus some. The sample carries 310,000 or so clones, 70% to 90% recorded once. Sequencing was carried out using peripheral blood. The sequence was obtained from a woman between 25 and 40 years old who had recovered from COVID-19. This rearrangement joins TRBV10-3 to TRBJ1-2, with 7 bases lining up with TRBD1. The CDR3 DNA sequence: TGTGCCATCCAACCGGGACAGTCACTAAAGTATGGCTACACCTTC. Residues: CAIQPGQSLKYGYTF.